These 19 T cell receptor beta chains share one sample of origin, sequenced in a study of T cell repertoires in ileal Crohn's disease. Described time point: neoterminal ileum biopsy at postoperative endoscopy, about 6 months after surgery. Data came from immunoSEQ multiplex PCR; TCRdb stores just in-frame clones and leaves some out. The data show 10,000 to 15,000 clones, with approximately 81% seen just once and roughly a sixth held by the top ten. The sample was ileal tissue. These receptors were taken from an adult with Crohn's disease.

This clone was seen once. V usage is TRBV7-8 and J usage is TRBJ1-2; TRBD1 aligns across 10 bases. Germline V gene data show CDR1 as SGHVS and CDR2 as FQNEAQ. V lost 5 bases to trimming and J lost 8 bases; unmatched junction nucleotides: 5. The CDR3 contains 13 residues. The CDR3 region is CASSEDRGDGYTF. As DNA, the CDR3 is TGTGCCAGCAGCGAGGACAGGGGGGACGGCTACACCTTC. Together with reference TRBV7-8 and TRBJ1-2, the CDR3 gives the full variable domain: GAGVSQSPRYKVAKRGQDVALRCDPISGHVSLFWYQQALGQGPEFLTYFQNEAQLDKSGLPSDRFFAERPEGSVSTLKIQRTQQEDSAVYLCASSEDRGDGYTFGSGTRLTVV.

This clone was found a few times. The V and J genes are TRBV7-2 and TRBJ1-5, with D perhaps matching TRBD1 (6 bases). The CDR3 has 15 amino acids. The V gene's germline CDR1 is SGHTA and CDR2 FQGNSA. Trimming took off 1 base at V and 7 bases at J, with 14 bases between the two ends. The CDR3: CASSLEAGVLQPQHF. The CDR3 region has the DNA TGTGCCAGCAGCTTAGAGGCAGGGGTCCTACAGCCCCAGCATTTT.

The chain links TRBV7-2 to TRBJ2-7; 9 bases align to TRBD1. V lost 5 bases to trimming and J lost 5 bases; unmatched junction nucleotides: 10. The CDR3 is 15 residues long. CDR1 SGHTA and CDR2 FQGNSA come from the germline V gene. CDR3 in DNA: TGTGCCAGCAGCCTTGGACAGGGGAGCTTCCACGAGCAGTACTTC. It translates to CASSLGQGSFHEQYF. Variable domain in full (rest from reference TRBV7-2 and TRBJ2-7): GAGVSQSPSNKVTEKGKDVELRCDPISGHTALYWYRQSLGQGLEFLIYFQGNSAPDKSGLPSDRFSAERTGGSVSTLTIQRTQQEDSAVYLCASSLGQGSFHEQYFGPGTRLTVT.

The CDR3 bases are TGTGCCTGGGGCTATCGGGGACAGAACACCGGGGAGCTGTTTTTT. This translates into CAWGYRGQNTGELFF. The rearrangement links TRBV30 to TRBJ2-2, with D possibly matching TRBD1 (6 bases). Trimming removed 5 bases from V and 1 base from J, with 14 bases in between. The CDR3 has 15 residues. Per germline, CDR1 GTSNPN and CDR2 SVGIG (reference sequence).

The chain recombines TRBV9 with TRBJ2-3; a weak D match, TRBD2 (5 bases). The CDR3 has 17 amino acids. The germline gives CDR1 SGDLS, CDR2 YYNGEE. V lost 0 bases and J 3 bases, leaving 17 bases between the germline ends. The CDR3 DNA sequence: TGTGCCAGCAGCGTAGTCCCGACCCCCCGGGGTACAGATACGCAGTATTTT. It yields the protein CASSVVPTPRGTDTQYF.

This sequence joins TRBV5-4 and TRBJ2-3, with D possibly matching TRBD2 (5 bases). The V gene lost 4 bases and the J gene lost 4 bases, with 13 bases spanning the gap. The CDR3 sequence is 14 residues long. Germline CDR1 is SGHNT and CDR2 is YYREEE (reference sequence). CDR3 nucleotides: TGTGCCAGCAGCCTGACGGGGAGAGCAGATACGCAGTATTTT. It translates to CASSLTGRADTQYF.

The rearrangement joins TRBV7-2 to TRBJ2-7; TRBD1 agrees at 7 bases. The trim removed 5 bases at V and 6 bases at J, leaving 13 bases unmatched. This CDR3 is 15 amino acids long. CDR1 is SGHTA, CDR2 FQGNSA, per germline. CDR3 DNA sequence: TGTGCCAGCAGCCACATGCCCGGACAGGCTTCCGAGCAGTACTTC. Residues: CASSHMPGQASEQYF.

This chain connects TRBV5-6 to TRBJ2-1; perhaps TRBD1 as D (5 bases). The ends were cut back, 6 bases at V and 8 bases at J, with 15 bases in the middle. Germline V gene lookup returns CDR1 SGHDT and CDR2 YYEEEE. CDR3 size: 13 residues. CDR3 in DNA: TGTGCCAGCATTCAAACAGCAGGGCATGAGCAGTTCTTC. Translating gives CASIQTAGHEQFF.

In DNA form, the CDR3 reads TGTGCCACCAGCTCCGACGGGCCCAGCGGGGGGTACACCGGGGAGCTGTTTTTT. Amino acids: CATSSDGPSGGYTGELFF. The chain uses TRBV15 and TRBJ2-2; 9 bases match TRBD2. Germline trimming cut 5 bases from V and 3 bases from J; bases unmatched to any gene: 13. Germline-derived CDR1 and CDR2 are LNHNV and YYDKDF (reference sequence). CDR3 length: 18 amino acids.

CDR3 sequence: CASSIRDTGRDTQYF. CDR3 DNA sequence: TGTGCCAGTAGTATCCGGGACACAGGGAGAGATACGCAGTATTTT. The chain employs TRBV19 and TRBJ2-3; TRBD1 might be the D (6 bases). The V and J ends lost 3 bases and 5 bases respectively, with 15 bases between them. The CDR3 loop spans 15 amino acids. The V gene's germline CDR1 is LNHDA and CDR2 SQIVND (reference sequence). Looking up the rest from reference TRBV19 and TRBJ2-3 gives the full variable domain: DGGITQSPKYLFRKEGQNVTLSCEQNLNHDAMYWYRQDPGQGLRLIYYSQIVNDFQKGDIAEGYSVSREKKESFPLTVTSAQKNPTAFYLCASSIRDTGRDTQYFGPGTRLTVL.

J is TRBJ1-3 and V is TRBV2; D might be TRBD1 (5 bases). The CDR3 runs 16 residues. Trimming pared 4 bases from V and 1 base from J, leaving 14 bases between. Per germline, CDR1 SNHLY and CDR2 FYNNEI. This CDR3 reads CASSGMAGWSGNTIYF. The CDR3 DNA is TGTGCCAGCAGTGGAATGGCAGGGTGGTCTGGAAACACCATATATTTT.

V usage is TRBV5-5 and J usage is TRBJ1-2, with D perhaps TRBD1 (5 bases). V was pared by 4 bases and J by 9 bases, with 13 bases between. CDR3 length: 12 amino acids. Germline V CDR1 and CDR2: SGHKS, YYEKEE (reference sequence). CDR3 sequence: CASSLREGSYTF. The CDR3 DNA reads TGTGCCAGCAGCCTCCGGGAGGGGAGCTACACCTTC.

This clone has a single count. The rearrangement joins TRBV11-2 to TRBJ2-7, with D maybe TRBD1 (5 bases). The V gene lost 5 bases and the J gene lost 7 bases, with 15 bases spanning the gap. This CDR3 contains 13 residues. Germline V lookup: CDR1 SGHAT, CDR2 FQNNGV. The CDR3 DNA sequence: TGTGCCAGCAGCCAAGGGCAGGGTCAGGAGCAGTACTTC. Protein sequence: CASSQGQGQEQYF.

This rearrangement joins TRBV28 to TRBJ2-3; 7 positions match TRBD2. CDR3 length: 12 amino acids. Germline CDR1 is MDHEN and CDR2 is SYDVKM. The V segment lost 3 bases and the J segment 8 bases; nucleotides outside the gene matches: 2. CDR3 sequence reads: CASSLRGSTQYF. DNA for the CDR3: TGTGCCAGCAGTTTGCGGGGGAGTACGCAGTATTTT.

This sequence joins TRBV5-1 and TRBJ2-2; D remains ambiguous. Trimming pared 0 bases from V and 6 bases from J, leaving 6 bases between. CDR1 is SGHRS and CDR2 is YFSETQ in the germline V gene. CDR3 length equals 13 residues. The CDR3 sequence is CASSLGGSGELFF. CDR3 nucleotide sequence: TGCGCCAGCAGCTTGGGAGGTTCCGGGGAGCTGTTTTTT.

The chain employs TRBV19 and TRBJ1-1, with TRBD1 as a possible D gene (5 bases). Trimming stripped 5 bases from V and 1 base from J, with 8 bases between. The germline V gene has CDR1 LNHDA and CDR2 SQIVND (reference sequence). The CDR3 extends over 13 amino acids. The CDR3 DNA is TGTGCCAGTAGTTACACAGGGAACACTGAAGCTTTCTTT. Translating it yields CASSYTGNTEAFF.

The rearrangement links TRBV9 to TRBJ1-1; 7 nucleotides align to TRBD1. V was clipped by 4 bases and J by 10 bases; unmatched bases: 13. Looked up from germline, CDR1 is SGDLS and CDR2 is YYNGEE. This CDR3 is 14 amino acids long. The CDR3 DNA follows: TGTGCCAGCAGCAGGGGACAGCAGAAGGGGGGAGCTTTCTTT. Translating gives CASSRGQQKGGAFF.

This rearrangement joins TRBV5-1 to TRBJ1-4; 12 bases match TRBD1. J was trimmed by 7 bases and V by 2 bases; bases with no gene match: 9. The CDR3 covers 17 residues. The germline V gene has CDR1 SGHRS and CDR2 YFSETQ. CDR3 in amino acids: CASSFRDRGRLGEKLFF. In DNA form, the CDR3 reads TGCGCCAGCAGCTTCCGGGACAGGGGGCGCCTTGGTGAAAAACTGTTTTTT.

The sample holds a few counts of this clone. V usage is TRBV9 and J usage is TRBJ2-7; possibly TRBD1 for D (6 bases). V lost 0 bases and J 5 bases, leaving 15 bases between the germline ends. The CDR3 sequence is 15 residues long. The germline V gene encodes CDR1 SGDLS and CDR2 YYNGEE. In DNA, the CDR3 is TGTGCCAGCAGCGTAGCATGGGGGCAGAGGGACGAGCAGTACTTC. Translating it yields CASSVAWGQRDEQYF.